The 12 T cell receptor beta chains given below trace back to one sample, sequenced in a study of blood T cells in healthy people across ages. Through a sample-barcoded 5' primer and a J-beta primer mix, a second PCR was run for roughly 6 to 11 cycles. One entry per CDR3 protein results from TCRdb running MiXCR on the 5' RACE reads. The sample has about 1.8 million distinct CDR3 sequences; roughly 52% are singletons. Sequencing input: blood. These receptors were obtained from a woman aged 35 to 49 in good health.

In this sample, this clonotype turned up a few times. V and J are TRBV6-5 and TRBJ2-1, with 7 bases that match TRBD1. The V gene end was trimmed by 5 bases and the J gene end by 9 bases; junction bases not matched to a gene: 13. The germline gives CDR1 MNHEY, CDR2 SVGAGI. The CDR3 covers 15 residues. CDR3 bases: TGTGCCAGCAGTCGACAGGGTATAGTTGTAGGTGAGCAGTTCTTC. Translation: CASSRQGIVVGEQFF.

The J gene is TRBJ2-2, the V gene TRBV20-1; TRBD1 matches 9 bases. The CDR3 spans 15 residues. V lost 2 bases and J lost 8; bases outside the gene matches: 9. Germline V gene data show CDR1 as DFQATT and CDR2 as SNEGSKA (reference sequence). The CDR3 region has the DNA TGCAGTGCTAGAACCGGGACAGGGTCTTCGGGGGAGCTGTTTTTT. This encodes CSARTGTGSSGELFF.

This rearrangement joins TRBV12-3 or TRBV12-4 to TRBJ2-1; D is undetermined. The ends were cut back, 8 bases at V and 9 bases at J, with 11 bases in the middle. The CDR3 spans 11 residues. Here the CDR3 DNA reads TGTGCCAGCCCAGGCCCCGGTGAGCAGTTCTTC. Its protein is CASPGPGEQFF.

This rearrangement joins TRBV29-1 to TRBJ2-1; D call uncertain. This CDR3 region has 11 residues. CDR1 is SQVTM and CDR2 is ANQGSEA in the germline V gene. The V end lost 4 bases, the J end lost 2 bases, and 3 bases lay between the germline ends. The CDR3 is CSVAPYNEQFF. Here the CDR3 DNA reads TGCAGCGTTGCCCCCTACAATGAGCAGTTCTTC.

This clonotype has just a few counts. CDR3: CASLPRRQSVDEQFF. As DNA, the CDR3 is TGTGCCAGCCTCCCCAGGCGCCAAAGCGTGGATGAGCAGTTCTTC. V and J are TRBV27 and TRBJ2-1; the D is unclear. The germline V and J ends were trimmed by 8 bases and 8 bases, with 22 bases remaining between them. CDR1 is MNHEY and CDR2 is SMNVEV in the germline V gene (reference sequence). The CDR3 has 15 residues.

The chain employs TRBV9 and TRBJ2-3; D remains unclear. With 3 bases removed from V and 3 bases from J, the gap between germline ends came to 8 bases. Germline lookup yields CDR1 SGDLS and CDR2 YYNGEE. CDR3 length: 13 residues. The CDR3 DNA is TGTGCCAGCAGCGCCGTGAGGACAGATACGCAGTATTTT. Amino acid sequence: CASSAVRTDTQYF.

This clonotype was counted only a few times. This CDR3 reads CASSPGQGGTYGYTF. The CDR3 coding sequence is TGTGCCAGCAGCCCGGGACAGGGGGGGACCTATGGCTACACCTTC. This chain uses TRBV27 with TRBJ1-2; 11 bases are shared with TRBD1. Germline V CDR1 and CDR2: MNHEY, SMNVEV (reference sequence). The ends lost 6 bases at V and 4 bases at J; junction bases unmatched: 7. This CDR3 has 15 residues.

CDR3 coding DNA: TGTGCCAGCAGTAGACAGGGGGCATTTTACGAGCAGTACTTC. This codes for CASSRQGAFYEQYF. The V and J genes are TRBV6-6 and TRBJ2-7, with TRBD1 identical over 10 bases. Germline V gene lookup returns CDR1 MNHNY and CDR2 SVGAGI (reference sequence). There are 14 residues in the CDR3. V shed 5 bases, J shed 4 bases, and the junction held 5 bases outside the gene matches.

V usage is TRBV29-1 and J usage is TRBJ2-1, with TRBD2 matching 13 bases. V was pared by 8 bases and J by 6 bases, with 4 bases of the junction left unmatched. The CDR3 spans 13 residues. In germline, CDR1 is SQVTM, CDR2 ANQGSEA. The CDR3, as DNA: TGCAGCTTGGGACTAGCGGGGACCAATGAGCAGTTCTTC. As protein: CSLGLAGTNEQFF.

In its sample, this clonotype was seen many times. V gene TRBV6-5 combines with J gene TRBJ2-5, with 7 bases that match TRBD2. The CDR3 spans 14 residues. V lost 0 bases to trimming and J lost 5 bases; unmatched junction nucleotides: 3. Germline V gene lookup returns CDR1 MNHEY and CDR2 SVGAGI. CDR3 DNA sequence: TGTGCCAGCAGTTACTCGGGGGGGAGCGAGACCCAGTACTTC. This sequence encodes CASSYSGGSETQYF.

This clonotype has just a few counts. The chain recombines TRBV4-2 with TRBJ2-7; D call uncertain. The CDR3 covers 15 residues. Germline-derived CDR1 and CDR2 are LGHNA and YNFKEQ. V was clipped by 0 bases and J by 0 bases, with 9 bases between them. The CDR3 sequence is CASSQEAVGSYEQYF. The CDR3 nucleotides read TGTGCCAGCAGCCAAGAGGCGGTGGGCTCCTACGAGCAGTACTTC.

This clonotype was seen more than once but under ten times. V and J are TRBV5-5 and TRBJ2-1, with D uncertain. Trimming took off 4 bases at V and 1 base at J, with 12 bases between the two ends. This CDR3 has 15 residues. Germline lookup yields CDR1 SGHKS and CDR2 YYEKEE (reference sequence). The CDR3 DNA reads TGTGCCAGCAGCCCATTACCCGGGTCCTACAATGAGCAGTTCTTC. Translation gives CASSPLPGSYNEQFF. Full variable domain (outside the CDR3, taken from reference TRBV5-5 and TRBJ2-1): DAGVTQSPTHLIKTRGQQVTLRCSPISGHKSVSWYQQVLGQGPQFIFQYYEKEERGRGNFPDRFSARQFPNYSSELNVNALLLGDSALYLCASSPLPGSYNEQFFGPGTRLTVL.